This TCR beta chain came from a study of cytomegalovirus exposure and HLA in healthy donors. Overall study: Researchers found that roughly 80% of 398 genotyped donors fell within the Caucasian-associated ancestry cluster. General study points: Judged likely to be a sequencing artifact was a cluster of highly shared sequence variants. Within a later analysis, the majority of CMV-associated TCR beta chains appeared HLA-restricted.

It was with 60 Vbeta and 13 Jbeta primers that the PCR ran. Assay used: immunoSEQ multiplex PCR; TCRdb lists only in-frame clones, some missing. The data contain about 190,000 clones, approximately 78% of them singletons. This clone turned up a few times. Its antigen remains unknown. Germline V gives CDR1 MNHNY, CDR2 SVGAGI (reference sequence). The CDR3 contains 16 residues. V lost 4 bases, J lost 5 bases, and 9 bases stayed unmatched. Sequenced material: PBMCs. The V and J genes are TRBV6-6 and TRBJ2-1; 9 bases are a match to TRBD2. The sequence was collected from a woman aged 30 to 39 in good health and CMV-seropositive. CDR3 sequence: CASSSPLRLADNEQFF. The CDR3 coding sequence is TGTGCCAGCAGTTCACCCCTCCGACTAGCGGACAATGAGCAGTTCTTC.